A selection of T cell receptor beta chains follows, all from one sample in a study of neurological immune-mediated disorders. MiXCR, run by TCRdb on the 5' RACE reads, gives a single entry per CDR3 protein. The sample has approximately 36,000 distinct CDR3 sequences, about 3.3% seen once. Material for sequencing was PBMCs. These receptors were taken from a woman aged 60-75 years with multiple sclerosis. Each CDR3 is given with its conserved first and last residue. The order of the fields is clone size, V gene, D gene, CDR3 protein. The D gene is left open where the match is weak. Clone sizes are shown as how often the clone was seen (once, few, many) or a class if it is expanded.

>many|TRBV7-8|NA
CASSPLGARGEAFF
>many|TRBV7-2|NA
CASSPGSGRQETQYF
>many|TRBV5-1|NA
CASSSGPNTQYF
>many|TRBV7-8|NA
CASSRDGSSNQPQHF
>many|TRBV11-2|TRBD1
CASRDRAGVGELFF
>many|TRBV5-5|NA
CASSSHGTEYGYTF
>many|TRBV3-1|NA
CASSQGWPPQETQYF
>many|TRBV6-2/TRBV6-3|NA
CASSWSPGGELFF
>many|TRBV20-1|TRBD2
CSAISGGEETQYF
>many|TRBV18|NA
CASSPGSGRETQYF
>many|TRBV18|NA
CASSPGRNNSPLHF
>many|TRBV7-9|NA
CASSSSAGGNQPQHF
>many|TRBV3-1|TRBD2
CASSQEVLADTGELFF
>many|TRBV15|NA
CATSRPGSGETQYF
>many|TRBV5-1|NA
CASSLEVGGMNTEAFF
>many|TRBV20-1|NA
CSARDQTYNQPQHF
>many|TRBV20-1|NA
CSARKSQETQYF
>few|TRBV5-1|NA
CASSLTSPLGGWETQYF
>many|TRBV7-9|NA
CASGTNHWEGALHF
>many|TRBV2|TRBD2
CASSSAWTSGSTPPSTQYF
>many|TRBV28|NA
CDSSFDTGELFF
>many|TRBV11-2|NA
CASSPTRGSYNEQFF
>medium-sized|TRBV5-1|NA
CASSLEGANTEAFF
>many|TRBV20-1|NA
CSAERALAGYNEQFF
>many|TRBV7-8|TRBD1
CASSLGQGHYGYTF
>many|TRBV6-6|NA
CASILGPSRGRNTEAFF
>few|TRBV6-6|NA
CASAPPGTTEAFF
>many|TRBV29-1|NA
CSVESQETYTDTQYF
>many|TRBV7-9|TRBD2
CASSLGLVQDTQYF
>many|TRBV5-1|TRBD2
CASRTGLAGALVEQFF
>many|TRBV3-1|NA
CASSQGEGGSPLHF
>many|TRBV5-1|NA
CASSYRFPGTVARETQYF
>many|TRBV7-6|NA
CASSLATQYNSPLHF
>many|TRBV7-2|TRBD2
CASSLGLGEGEETQYF
>many|TRBV5-1|NA
CASSLAGEGRFF